This T cell receptor (beta chain) was retrieved from a study of regulatory T cells in long-lasting Graves disease. Study results and limitations: A greater number of public clonotypes (2,741) was shared by persistent patients than by new patients (about 890).

Libraries of TCR beta came from iRepertoire HTBI primers plus Arm-PCR of CDR3 regions. TCRdb reprocessed the multiplex PCR reads with MiXCR, giving one entry per CDR3 protein. Here the sample spans 450,000 to 500,000 distinct CDR3 sequences, about 16% being singletons. In its sample, this clonotype was seen a few times. Its cognate antigen is unknown. The CDR3 runs 16 residues. Looked up from germline, CDR1 is SGDLS and CDR2 is YYNGEE. The V end lost 0 bases, the J end lost 0 bases, and 7 bases lay between the germline ends. Specified time point: newly diagnosed GD, antithyroid drugs for less than 3 months. PBMC-extracted RNA yielded the TCR library. These data are also associated with another study on T cells in Graves' hyperthyroidism and ophthalmopathy.

This TCR came from a middle-aged man with Graves disease. The chain couples TRBV9 to TRBJ2-6; D gene unclear. The source material was peripheral blood mononuclear cells (PBMCs), sampled at new diagnosis, from a patient treated with antithyroid drugs. The CDR3 nucleotides are TGTGCCAGCAGCGTAGGTATCAGCTCTGGGGCCAACGTCCTGACTTTC. Amino acids: CASSVGISSGANVLTF.